This TCR beta chain derives from a study of CD8+ T cells in alopecia areata. Sequencing templates came from extracted RNA that was reverse transcribed into cDNA. The repertoire was sequenced with immunoSEQ multiplex PCR; TCRdb's copy has only in-frame clones and lacks some. The sample lists fewer than 150,000 clones, less than 60% occurring once. The sample's treatment: oral pan-JAK inhibitor, 5-10 mg twice daily. Peripheral blood and lesional scalp punch biopsies came from alopecia areata patients. Researchers picked out CD4+ and CD8+ T cells from PBMCs by sorting. This clone was picked up a small number of times. The CDR3 consists of 13 residues. CDR1 is SGDLS, CDR2 YYNGEE, per germline. V was pared by 2 bases and J by 1 base, with 6 bases between.

This chain links TRBV9 with TRBJ1-1; D is unclear. This sequence was found in a human donor with alopecia areata. Sequenced here: CD4+ T cells sorted from blood, sampled at week 24, from a patient treated with tofacitinib. The CDR3 reads CASSVGSNTEAFF. The DNA of the CDR3 is TGTGCCAGCAGCGTGGGATCGAACACTGAAGCTTTCTTT.